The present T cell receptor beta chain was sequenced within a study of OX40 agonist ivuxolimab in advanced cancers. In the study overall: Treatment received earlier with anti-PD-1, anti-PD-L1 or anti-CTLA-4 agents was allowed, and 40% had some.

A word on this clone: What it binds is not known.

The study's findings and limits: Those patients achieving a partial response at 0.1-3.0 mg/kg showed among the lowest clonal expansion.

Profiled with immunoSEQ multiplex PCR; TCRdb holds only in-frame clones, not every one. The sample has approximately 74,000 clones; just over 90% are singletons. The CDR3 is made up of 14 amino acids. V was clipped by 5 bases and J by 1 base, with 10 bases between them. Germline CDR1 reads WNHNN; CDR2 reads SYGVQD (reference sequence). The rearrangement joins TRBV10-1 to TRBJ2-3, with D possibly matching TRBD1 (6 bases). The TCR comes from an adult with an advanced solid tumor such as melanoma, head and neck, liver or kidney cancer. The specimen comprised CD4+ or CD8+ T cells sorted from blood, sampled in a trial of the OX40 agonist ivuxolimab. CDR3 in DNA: TGCGCCAGCAGTCAGAGGACAGGCACAGATACGCAGTATTTT. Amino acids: CASSQRTGTDTQYF.